The next 9 T cell receptor beta chains were all read from a single sample in a study of blood T cell repertoires in COVID-19. The method was immunoSEQ multiplex PCR; TCRdb's version includes in-frame clones alone and lacks a portion of them. The repertoire has approximately 200,000 clones, roughly 90% of them found once; the top ten carry less than 3%. The sequenced sample consisted of peripheral blood. The receptors were sampled from a woman aged 60-75 years with acute or convalescent COVID-19.

This clone was detected many times. This chain connects TRBV5-6 to TRBJ1-4; D remains unclear. CDR3 length equals 12 residues. V was shortened by 3 bases and J by 6 bases, with 6 bases between the two germline ends. Germline V gene data show CDR1 as SGHDT and CDR2 as YYEEEE. CDR3 loop: CASSWRDEKLFF. The CDR3 region has the DNA TGTGCCAGCAGCTGGAGGGATGAAAAACTGTTTTTT. The full variable domain, in which reference TRBV5-6 and TRBJ1-4 provide the parts outside the CDR3, is DAGVTQSPTHLIKTRGQQVTLRCSPKSGHDTVSWYQQALGQGPQFIFQYYEEEERQRGNFPDRFSGHQFPNYSSELNVNALLLGDSALYLCASSWRDEKLFFGSGTQLSVL.

This rearrangement joins TRBV28 to TRBJ2-7, with 7 bases that match TRBD1. The CDR3 extends over 12 amino acids. Unmatched junction bases numbered 1, after V lost 2 bases and J lost 6 bases. Germline V gene data show CDR1 as MDHEN and CDR2 as SYDVKM. CDR3 DNA: TGTGCCAGCAGTTTAAACAGGGGCGAGCAGTACTTC. Its translation: CASSLNRGEQYF.

This clone was counted a single time. This chain links TRBV19 with TRBJ2-7; 9 bases match TRBD2. This CDR3 is 15 amino acids long. Germline CDR1 and CDR2: LNHDA and SQIVND (reference sequence). V shed 6 bases, J shed 5 bases, and the junction held 11 bases outside the gene matches. The CDR3 bases are TGTGCCAGTAGAAGGCGGGAGGGCCAGATGAACGAGCAGTACTTC. It encodes CASRRREGQMNEQYF.

The V and J genes are TRBV19 and TRBJ2-2, with unresolved D. CDR1 and CDR2 (germline): LNHDA, SQIVND (reference sequence). Trimming stripped 5 bases from V and 6 bases from J, with 10 bases between. This CDR3 has 13 residues. The CDR3 here is CASSSQYAGELFF. The CDR3 DNA sequence: TGTGCCAGTAGTTCCCAGTACGCCGGGGAGCTGTTTTTT.

The chain joins TRBV11-2 to TRBJ1-1, with 7 bases matching TRBD1. Trimming at V came to 5 bases and at J to 8 bases, leaving 14 bases not matched to a gene. The CDR3 spans 15 residues. The germline V gene encodes CDR1 SGHAT and CDR2 FQNNGV. In DNA form, the CDR3 reads TGTGCCAGCAGCCCGACAGGGTCCCGAGGGGTGGAAGCTTTCTTT. As protein: CASSPTGSRGVEAFF.

J is TRBJ2-1 and V is TRBV5-1; 14 bases match TRBD2. CDR3 length: 17 amino acids. The V segment lost 4 bases and the J segment 8 bases; nucleotides outside the gene matches: 11. The germline CDR1 and CDR2 sequences are SGHRS and YFSETQ. The CDR3 coding sequence is TGCGCCAGCAGCCCGCCCGGACTAGCGGGAGGAGTGGATGAGCAGTTCTTC. Its protein product is CASSPPGLAGGVDEQFF.

This clone showed up just a few times. The rearrangement uses TRBV6-4 and TRBJ1-2; possible D gene TRBD1, 5 bases. Germline assignment: CDR1 MRHNA and CDR2 SNTAGT. V was cut by 4 bases and J by 2 bases, with 14 bases left in between. The CDR3 loop spans 15 amino acids. The CDR3 region is CASSAKTVKNYGYTF. The CDR3 DNA sequence: TGTGCCAGCAGTGCTAAGACAGTAAAGAACTATGGCTACACCTTC.

This clone has just one count. The rearrangement joins TRBV6-1 to TRBJ2-3, with D tentatively TRBD2 (6 bases). The germline V gene encodes CDR1 MNHNS and CDR2 SASEGT. Trimming left V 3 bases short and J 1 base short, with 14 bases between. The length of the CDR3 is 16 residues. CDR3 protein: CASSDRSGLRTDTQYF. The CDR3 coding sequence is TGTGCCAGCAGTGATCGGTCGGGACTTCGCACAGATACGCAGTATTTT.

This rearrangement joins TRBV11-2 to TRBJ2-2, with a weak D call TRBD2 (6 bases). The CDR3 is 16 residues long. Germline CDR1 SGHAT, CDR2 FQNNGV. V lost 5 bases and J lost 6, with 19 bases in between. CDR3 region: CASSRGSAGIAGELFF. In DNA form, the CDR3 reads TGTGCCAGCAGCCGGGGGTCCGCCGGGATAGCCGGGGAGCTGTTTTTT.